The clone carrying this T cell receptor (beta chain) was seen ten or more times. What it binds is unknown. These data come from a study of regulatory T cells in long-lasting Graves disease. Assembly of TCR beta libraries relied on iRepertoire HTBI primers together with Arm-PCR of CDR3 regions. TCRdb re-called the multiplex PCR reads through MiXCR, storing one row per CDR3 protein. The table records 400,000 to 550,000 distinct CDR3 sequences, about a sixth of them present only once. Time point specified: newly diagnosed GD, antithyroid drugs for less than 3 months. Following extraction of RNA from PBMCs, that RNA was used to make the TCR library. Findings of the study overall: Persistent-disease Graves' patients showed less TCR diversity than new cases.

This CDR3 is built from 21 residues. Germline V gene sequence: CDR1 SGHVS, CDR2 FQNEAQ. Unmatched junction bases numbered 10, after V lost 0 bases and J lost 0 bases. The sample also formed part of further work on T cells in Graves' hyperthyroidism and ophthalmopathy. From that second work: Newly diagnosed hyperthyroidism, duration under 2 months, in patients aged 18 to 65.

Sequenced material: peripheral blood mononuclear cells (PBMCs), taken at new diagnosis, from a patient treated with antithyroid drugs. The sequence derives from a woman between 18 and 29 years old with Graves disease. The rearrangement uses TRBV7-8 and TRBJ2-4, with 14 bases that match TRBD2. The CDR3: CASSLARSGTSGSLAKNIQYF. The CDR3, as DNA: TGTGCCAGCAGCTTAGCGCGGTCTGGGACTAGCGGGAGCCTAGCCAAAAACATTCAGTACTTC.